This TCR beta chain was sequenced for a study of beta chain features in type 1 diabetes (dated 2018 in TCRdb). Background on the whole study: No differences in mean age, gender distribution, total cell number or subset yield were found between patients and healthy donors. A total of 90 million to 140 million sorted cells were examined across all samples, and RNA yield correlated strongly with the number of cells per subset. In the study, TCRB repertoires of sorted circulating CD4+ T cell subsets from recently diagnosed type 1 diabetes patients were compared with those of matched healthy donors. Whereas all 28 donors provided naive and central memory subsets, regulatory and stem cell-like memory subsets were isolated from just 8 patients and about 8 healthy donors. Paper-wide results and their limitations: Shorter templates might be favored by PCR, yet because patient and control samples were amplified and corrected together, any such skew would affect both groups equally. HLA sub-analyses involved small numbers of individuals, so any influence of HLA type on TCRB rearrangement remained unresolved. A moderate but significant shortening of TCRB CDR3 length was observed in type 1 diabetes patients in all four CD4+ subsets. At VDJ recombination sites, patients with type 1 diabetes made fewer insertions and deleted more nucleotides, a pattern implying thymic rearrangement abnormalities. Naive, central memory and regulatory TCRB repertoires appeared to be more similar among patients than among healthy donors. Sequencing cDNA rather than genomic DNA could over-represent highly expressing activated cells, although activation and CD3 levels did not differ between groups.

The entire amount of isolated RNA was reverse transcribed using the High Capacity cDNA Reverse Transcription Kit, so the sequenced TCRB transcripts were expressed ones. Deep immunoSEQ sequencing was applied to naive, central memory and regulatory T cell samples, giving an average of about 3.7 million total reads per sample. After sorted cells were lysed in RLT buffer, RNA was extracted with DNase-treated RNeasy Micro or Mini kits, with the choice depending on cell number. To prevent cross-contamination, each cell subset was processed individually, whereas patient and healthy donor samples were processed jointly. Using the immunoSEQ multiplex PCR, TCRB sequences were amplified from cDNA into 87-bp fragments spanning the CDR3 region. Amplicons were sequenced on the Illumina HiSeq platform. As for the authors' bioinformatics: Synthetic template baselines were used to correct PCR bias computationally, reads within Hamming distance 2 were collapsed together, and singletons that could not be merged were discarded. Reads were aligned to IMGT to assign V, D and J genes, CDR3 length, and insertions or deletions at six rearrangement sites. Within each subset, clonotype counts were normalized to sorted cell number, and only after that were true diversity and Gini coefficients computed with the tcR R package. The overlap coefficient, calculated on TCRB nucleotide sequences, was used to measure repertoire sharing. Out-of-frame TCRB sequences from naive cells were analyzed to stand in for the pre-selection repertoire. This is the immuneACCESS table as TCRdb keeps it, with only in-frame sequences that have V and J called. A part of the clones is gone; compared with another copy, unresolved V genes explain less than half, and the rest is unexplained. Clone size and the V and J calls come from that table; the DNA yielded D and trimming. The sample profile shows 900,000 or so clones; 15% to 20% of them were found once. The ten largest clones capture around 0.02% of the sample.

Note on this clone: This receptor's antigen is unknown. No base quality information exists; no much larger clone differs at one position.

From the cysteine up to the phenylalanine, the CDR3 has a length of 16 residues. Of all the DNA, just the CDR3 is kept, 48 bases in frame from base 1. The germline V gene provides CDR1 MGHRA and CDR2 YSYEKL. V is trimmed back by 0 bases and J by 2 bases, and the junction contains 6 bases that no gene match accounts for. A single peripheral blood draw of around 0.11 L on average was collected from each donor into heparinised tubes. A BD FACSAria II and a panel including CD45RO, CCR7, CD25, CD127, CD95 and CD27 were used to sort naive, central memory, regulatory and stem cell-like memory CD4+ T cells. A purity above 98% was achieved for all sorted populations. PBMCs were isolated immediately by Lymphoprep density gradient centrifugation and stained directly without culture. So that batch effects would be minimized, each experiment stained and sorted samples in pairs, pairing one healthy donor with one patient.

This TCR came from a woman aged 18-30 years in good health. The sequence joins TRBV4-1 to TRBJ1-2, with 7 central nucleotides matching TRBD1. The source material was naive CD4+ T cells from blood. This sample's cell subset or site label indicates: true naive CD4+ T cells. The DNA sequence reads TGCGCCAGCAGCCAAGAACCCCACAGGGGAAACTATGGCTACACCTTC. This translates into CASSQEPHRGNYGYTF.